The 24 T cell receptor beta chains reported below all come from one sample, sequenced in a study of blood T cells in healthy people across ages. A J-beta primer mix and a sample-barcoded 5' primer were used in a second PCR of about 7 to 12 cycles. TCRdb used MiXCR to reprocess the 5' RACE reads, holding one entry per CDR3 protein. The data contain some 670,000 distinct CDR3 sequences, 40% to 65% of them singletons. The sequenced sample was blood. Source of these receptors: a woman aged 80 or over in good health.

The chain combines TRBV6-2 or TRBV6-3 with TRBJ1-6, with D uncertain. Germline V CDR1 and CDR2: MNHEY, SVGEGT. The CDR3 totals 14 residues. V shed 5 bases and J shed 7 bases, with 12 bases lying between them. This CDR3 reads CASSDGSFNSPLHF. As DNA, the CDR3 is TGTGCCAGCAGTGACGGCAGCTTCAATTCACCCCTCCACTTT.

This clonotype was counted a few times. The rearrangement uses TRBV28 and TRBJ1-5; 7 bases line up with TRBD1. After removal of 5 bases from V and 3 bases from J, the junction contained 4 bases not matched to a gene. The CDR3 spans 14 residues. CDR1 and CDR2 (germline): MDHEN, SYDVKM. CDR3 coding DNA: TGTGCCAGCAGTCCGGGACAGTACAATCAGCCCCAGCATTTT. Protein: CASSPGQYNQPQHF.

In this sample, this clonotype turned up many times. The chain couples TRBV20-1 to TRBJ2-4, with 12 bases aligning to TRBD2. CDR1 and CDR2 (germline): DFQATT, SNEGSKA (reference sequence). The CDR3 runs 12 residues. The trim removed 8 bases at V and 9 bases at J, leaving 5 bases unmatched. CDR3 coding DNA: TGCAGTACCTTACTAGCGGGGGGCATTCAGTACTTC. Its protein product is CSTLLAGGIQYF.

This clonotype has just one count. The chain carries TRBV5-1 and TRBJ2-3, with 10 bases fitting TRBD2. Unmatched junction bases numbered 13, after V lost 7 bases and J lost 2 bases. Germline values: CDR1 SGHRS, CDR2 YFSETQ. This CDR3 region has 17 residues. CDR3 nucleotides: TGCGCCAGCGGCATACCGCCTAGCGGGGGACCCACAGATACGCAGTATTTT. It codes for CASGIPPSGGPTDTQYF.

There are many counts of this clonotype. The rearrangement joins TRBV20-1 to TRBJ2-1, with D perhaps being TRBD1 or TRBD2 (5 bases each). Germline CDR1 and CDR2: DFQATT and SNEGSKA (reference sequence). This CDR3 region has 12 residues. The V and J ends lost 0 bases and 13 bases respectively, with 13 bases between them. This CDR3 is CSAREGPPIQFF. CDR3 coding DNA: TGCAGTGCTAGAGAGGGACCGCCAATACAGTTCTTC.

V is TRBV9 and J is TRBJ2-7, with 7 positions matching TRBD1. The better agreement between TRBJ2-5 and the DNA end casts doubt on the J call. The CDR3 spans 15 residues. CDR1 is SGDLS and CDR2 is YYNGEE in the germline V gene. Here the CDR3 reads CASSVAQGFGETQYF. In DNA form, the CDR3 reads TGTGCCAGCAGCGTAGCACAGGGGTTCGGAGAGACCCAGTACTTC.

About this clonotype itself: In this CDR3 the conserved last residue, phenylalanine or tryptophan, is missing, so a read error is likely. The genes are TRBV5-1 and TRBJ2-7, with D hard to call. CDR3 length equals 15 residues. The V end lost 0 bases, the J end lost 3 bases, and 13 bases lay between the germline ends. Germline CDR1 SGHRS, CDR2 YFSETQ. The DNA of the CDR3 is TGCGCCAGCAGCTTGGCCGCAGAATCCTTCTACGAGCAGTACATC. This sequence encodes CASSLAAESFYEQYI.

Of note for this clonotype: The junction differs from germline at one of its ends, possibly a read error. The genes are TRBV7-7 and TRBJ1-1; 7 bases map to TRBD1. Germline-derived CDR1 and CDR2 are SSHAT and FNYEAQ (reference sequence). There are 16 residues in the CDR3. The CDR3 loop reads CASSTPRGILNTEAFF. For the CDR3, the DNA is TGTGCTAGCAGCACACCCAGGGGGATATTGAACACTGAAGCTTTCTTT.

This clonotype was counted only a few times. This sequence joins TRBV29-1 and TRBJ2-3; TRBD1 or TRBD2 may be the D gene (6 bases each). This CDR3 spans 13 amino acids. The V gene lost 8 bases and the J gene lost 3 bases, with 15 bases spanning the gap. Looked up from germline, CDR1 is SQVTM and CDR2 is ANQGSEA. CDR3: CSWGAQVTDTQYF. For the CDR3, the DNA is TGCAGCTGGGGGGCCCAGGTTACAGATACGCAGTATTTT.

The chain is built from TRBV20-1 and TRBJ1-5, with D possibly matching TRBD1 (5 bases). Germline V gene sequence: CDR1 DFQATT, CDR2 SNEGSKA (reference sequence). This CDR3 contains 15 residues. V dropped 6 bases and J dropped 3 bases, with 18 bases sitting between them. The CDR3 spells CSAPRQLTYNQPQHF. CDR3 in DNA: TGCAGTGCCCCACGACAGCTGACGTACAATCAGCCCCAGCATTTT.

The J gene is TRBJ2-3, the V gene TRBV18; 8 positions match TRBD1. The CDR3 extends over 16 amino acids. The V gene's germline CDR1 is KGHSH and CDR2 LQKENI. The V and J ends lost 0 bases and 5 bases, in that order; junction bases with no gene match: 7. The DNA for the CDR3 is TGTGCCAGCTCACCACCGTCACGAGGGACAGGAGATACGCAGTATTTT. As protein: CASSPPSRGTGDTQYF.

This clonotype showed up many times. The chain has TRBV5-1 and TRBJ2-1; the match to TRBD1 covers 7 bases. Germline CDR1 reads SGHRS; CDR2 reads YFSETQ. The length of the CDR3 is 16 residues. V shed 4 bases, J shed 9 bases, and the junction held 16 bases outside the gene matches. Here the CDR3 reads CASSPTGDPYLGEQFF. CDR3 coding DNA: TGCGCCAGCAGCCCCACAGGGGACCCTTACTTAGGTGAGCAGTTCTTC.

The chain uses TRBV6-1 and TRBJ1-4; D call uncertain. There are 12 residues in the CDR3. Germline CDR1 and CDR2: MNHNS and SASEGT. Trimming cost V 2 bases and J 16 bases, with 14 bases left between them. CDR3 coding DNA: TGTGCCAGCAGTGAATCACCGGATAGGCCGTTTTTT. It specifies CASSESPDRPFF.

The CDR3 DNA reads TGTGCCAGCAGCCCGGGACTATCAATCCAGTCCGAGCAGTACTTC. This gives the protein CASSPGLSIQSEQYF. The chain uses TRBV11-2 and TRBJ2-7; 7 bases are shared with TRBD2. The CDR3 totals 15 residues. Germline-derived CDR1 and CDR2 are SGHAT and FQNNGV. V gave up 5 bases and J gave up 6 bases; unmatched junction bases: 13.

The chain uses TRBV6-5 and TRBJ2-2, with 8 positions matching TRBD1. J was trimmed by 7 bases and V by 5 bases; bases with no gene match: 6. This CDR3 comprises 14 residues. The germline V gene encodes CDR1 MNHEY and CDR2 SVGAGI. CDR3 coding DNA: TGTGCCAGCAGTGGAGACAGGGGAGGCGGGGAGCTGTTTTTT. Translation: CASSGDRGGGELFF.

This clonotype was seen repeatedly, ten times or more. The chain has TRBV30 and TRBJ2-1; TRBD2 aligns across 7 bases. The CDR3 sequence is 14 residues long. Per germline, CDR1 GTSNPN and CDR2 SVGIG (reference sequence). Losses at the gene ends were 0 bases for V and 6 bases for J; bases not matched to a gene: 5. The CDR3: CAWSVLATGNEQFF. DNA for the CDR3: TGTGCCTGGAGTGTACTAGCGACGGGCAATGAGCAGTTCTTC.

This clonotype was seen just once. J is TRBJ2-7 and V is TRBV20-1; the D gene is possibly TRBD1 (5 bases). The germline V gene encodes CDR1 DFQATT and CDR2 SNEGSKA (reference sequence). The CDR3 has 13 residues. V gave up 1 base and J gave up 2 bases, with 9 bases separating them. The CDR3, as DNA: TGCAGTGCTAGAGGGGGCGGTACCTACGAGCAGTACTTC. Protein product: CSARGGGTYEQYF.

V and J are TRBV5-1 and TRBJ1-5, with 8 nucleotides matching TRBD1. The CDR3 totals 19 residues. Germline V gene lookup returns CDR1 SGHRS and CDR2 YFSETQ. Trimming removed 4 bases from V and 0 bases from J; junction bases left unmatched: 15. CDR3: CASSINRGLAANSNQPQHF. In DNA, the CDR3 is TGCGCCAGCAGCATTAACAGGGGGTTGGCGGCGAATAGCAATCAGCCCCAGCATTTT.

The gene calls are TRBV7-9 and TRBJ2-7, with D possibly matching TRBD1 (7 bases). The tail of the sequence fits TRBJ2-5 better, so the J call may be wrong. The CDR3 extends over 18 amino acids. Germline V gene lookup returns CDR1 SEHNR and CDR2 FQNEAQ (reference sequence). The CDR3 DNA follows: TGTGCCAGCAGCACATCCTGGACAGGAGGGGTTAATTGGGAGACCCAGTACTTC. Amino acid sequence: CASSTSWTGGVNWETQYF.

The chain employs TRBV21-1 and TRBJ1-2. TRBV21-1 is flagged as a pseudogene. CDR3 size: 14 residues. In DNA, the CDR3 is TGTGCCCGCAGCAAAGAGCGGGGTACGGATGGCTACACCTTC. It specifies CARSKERGTDGYTF.

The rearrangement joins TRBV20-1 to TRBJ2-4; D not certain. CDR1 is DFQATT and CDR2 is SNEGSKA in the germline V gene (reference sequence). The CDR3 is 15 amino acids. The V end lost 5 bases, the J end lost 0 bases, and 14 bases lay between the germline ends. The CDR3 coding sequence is TGCAGTGCTCCCCCTGACTCGGGAGCCAAAAACATTCAGTACTTC. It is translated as CSAPPDSGAKNIQYF.

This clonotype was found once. The CDR3 loop is CASRIGQLGNQPQHF. The DNA for the CDR3 is TGTGCCAGCAGAATTGGGCAGTTAGGAAATCAGCCCCAGCATTTT. This chain joins TRBV6-1 and TRBJ1-5; no definite D call. The CDR3 contains 15 residues. V was clipped by 6 bases and J by 4 bases, with 16 bases between them. The germline V gene has CDR1 MNHNS and CDR2 SASEGT.

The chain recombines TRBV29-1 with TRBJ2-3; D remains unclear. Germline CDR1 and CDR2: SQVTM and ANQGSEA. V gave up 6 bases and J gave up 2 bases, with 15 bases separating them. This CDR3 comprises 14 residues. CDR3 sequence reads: CSVALRTSTDTQYF. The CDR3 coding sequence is TGCAGCGTCGCTTTGAGGACGTCCACAGATACGCAGTATTTT.

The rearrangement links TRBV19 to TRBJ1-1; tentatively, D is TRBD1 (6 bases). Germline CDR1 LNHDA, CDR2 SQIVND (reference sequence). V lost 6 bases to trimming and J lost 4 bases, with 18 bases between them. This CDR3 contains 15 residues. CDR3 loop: CASSASDRRITEAFF. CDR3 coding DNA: TGTGCCAGTAGCGCCTCCGACAGGCGTATCACTGAAGCTTTCTTT.